Listed here are 29 T cell receptor beta chains from one sample, sequenced in a study of graft-versus-host responses after intestinal transplantation (dated by TCRdb to the early 2020s). This sample's time point label indicates: cells obtained before transplantation from donor or recipient. The library relied on the immunoSEQ multiplex PCR assay. Not all clones reach the TCRdb copy of this immuneACCESS table, which keeps in-frame sequences only. Checked studies attribute under half of the gap to unresolved V genes and leave the rest unexplained. Present in this sample are roughly 77,000 clones, around 90% of which were seen just once. Jointly, the top ten make up 2% to 3% of the sample. No antigens are known for them. This specimen consisted of unstimulated CD8+ T cells sorted from spleen or lymph node cells, obtained before intestinal transplant. The receptors were gathered from a human donor who received an intestinal transplant.

The chain carries TRBV9 and TRBJ2-7; TRBD2 is a possible D gene (7 bases). The CDR3 covers 15 residues. Trimming removed 3 bases at V and 0 bases at J, with 13 bases between. Per the germline V gene, CDR1 is SGDLS and CDR2 is YYNGEE. The chain's CDR3 is CASSGGGRSSYEQYF. CDR3 in DNA: TGTGCCAGCAGCGGGGGGGGCCGTAGCTCCTACGAGCAGTACTTC.

This clone was detected once. V gene TRBV28 combines with J gene TRBJ1-1, with unresolved D. The CDR3 extends over 15 amino acids. The V and J ends lost 6 bases and 5 bases respectively, with 19 bases between them. The germline V gene encodes CDR1 MDHEN and CDR2 SYDVKM. In DNA form, the CDR3 reads TGTGCCAGCAGGATACTGGGCCCCCGGAGGACTGAAGCTTTCTTT. This translates into CASRILGPRRTEAFF.

The J gene is TRBJ2-7, the V gene TRBV19; 7 bases match TRBD2. The V gene end was trimmed by 7 bases and the J gene end by 3 bases; junction bases not matched to a gene: 9. The CDR3 has 14 residues. Per germline, CDR1 LNHDA and CDR2 SQIVND (reference sequence). CDR3: CASNLCGGGYEQYF. The CDR3, as DNA: TGTGCCAGTAACCTGTGTGGGGGGGGCTACGAGCAGTACTTC.

This clone was seen only a few times. The genes are TRBV19 and TRBJ1-2; 11 bases line up with TRBD1. The germline V gene has CDR1 LNHDA and CDR2 SQIVND (reference sequence). The CDR3 has 14 amino acids. The V and J ends lost 4 bases and 7 bases, in that order; junction bases with no gene match: 5. CDR3 sequence: CASSSGQGAGGYTF. In DNA form, the CDR3 reads TGTGCCAGTAGTAGCGGACAGGGGGCAGGTGGCTACACCTTC.

The gene calls are TRBV7-8 and TRBJ1-3; D may be TRBD1 (6 bases). Trimming removed 5 bases at V and 2 bases at J, with 13 bases between. Germline V lookup: CDR1 SGHVS, CDR2 FQNEAQ. The CDR3 loop spans 15 amino acids. CDR3 bases: TGTGCCAGCAGCCCCTTAGGGGGAGCTGGAAACACCATATATTTT. Its translation: CASSPLGGAGNTIYF.

The chain combines TRBV25-1 with TRBJ1-4; 7 bases are a match to TRBD1. The CDR3 is 15 amino acids. Germline trimming cut 3 bases from V and 4 bases from J; bases unmatched to any gene: 5. The V gene's germline CDR1 is MGHDK and CDR2 SYGVNS. This CDR3 is CASSDWDRVNEKLFF. CDR3 nucleotides: TGTGCCAGCAGTGATTGGGACAGAGTTAATGAAAAACTGTTTTTT. The complete variable domain, with remaining parts taken from reference TRBV25-1 and TRBJ1-4, reads EADIYQTPRYLVIGTGKKITLECSQTMGHDKMYWYQQDPGMELHLIHYSYGVNSTEKGDLSSESTVSRIRTEHFPLTLESARPSHTSQYLCASSDWDRVNEKLFFGSGTQLSVL.

The V gene is TRBV10-3, the J gene TRBJ2-7, with 9 bases matching TRBD1. Trimming cost V 8 bases and J 4 bases; bases outside gene matches: 6. The CDR3 spans 13 residues. The germline gives CDR1 ENHRY, CDR2 SYGVKD. Here the CDR3 reads CAIGGQGWYEQYF. The CDR3 coding sequence is TGTGCCATCGGGGGACAGGGTTGGTACGAGCAGTACTTC.

This chain links TRBV29-1 with TRBJ2-5; D is uncertain. The V gene's germline CDR1 is SQVTM and CDR2 ANQGSEA. The CDR3 covers 12 residues. The V end lost 3 bases, the J end lost 0 bases, and 5 bases lay between the germline ends. This CDR3 is CSVDVYQETQYF. CDR3 nucleotides: TGCAGCGTTGATGTATACCAAGAGACCCAGTACTTC.

The chain carries TRBV7-2 and TRBJ1-5, with D tentatively TRBD1 (6 bases). V was clipped by 5 bases and J by 0 bases, with 11 bases between them. The length of the CDR3 is 15 residues. Looked up from germline, CDR1 is SGHTA and CDR2 is FQGNSA. CDR3 coding DNA: TGTGCCAGCAGCCTCGGACAGTCTAGCAATCAGCCCCAGCATTTT. Its protein is CASSLGQSSNQPQHF. The full variable domain, completed using reference TRBV7-2 and TRBJ1-5, is GAGVSQSPSNKVTEKGKDVELRCDPISGHTALYWYRQSLGQGLEFLIYFQGNSAPDKSGLPSDRFSAERTGGSVSTLTIQRTQQEDSAVYLCASSLGQSSNQPQHFGDGTRLSIL.

The rearrangement joins TRBV27 to TRBJ1-1; 9 bases match TRBD1. This CDR3 is built from 14 residues. V was clipped by 6 bases and J by 5 bases; unmatched bases: 7. The germline CDR1 and CDR2 sequences are MNHEY and SMNVEV (reference sequence). The CDR3 spells CASRTTGGLTEAFF. The CDR3 region has the DNA TGTGCCAGCAGAACCACAGGGGGCTTAACTGAAGCTTTCTTT.

The chain employs TRBV13 and TRBJ2-6, with 7 bases that match TRBD1. Germline V lookup: CDR1 PRHDT, CDR2 FYEKMQ (reference sequence). The CDR3 runs to 19 residues. V trimming: 5 bases; J trimming: 3 bases; junction bases outside the gene matches: 16. CDR3 DNA: TGTGCCAGCAGCATACTCCGGGGACAGAAACTAGGTGGGGCCAACGTCCTGACTTTC. This encodes CASSILRGQKLGGANVLTF.

This CDR3 is CASSPSPGGAYTIYF. The CDR3 DNA sequence: TGTGCCAGTAGCCCCTCCCCAGGGGGCGCTTACACCATATATTTT. V is TRBV19 and J is TRBJ1-3, with 8 bases aligning to TRBD1. V lost 6 bases to trimming and J lost 8 bases; unmatched junction nucleotides: 12. This CDR3 comprises 15 residues. CDR1 is LNHDA, CDR2 SQIVND, per germline (reference sequence). The full variable domain, rest sourced from reference TRBV19 and TRBJ1-3, is DGGITQSPKYLFRKEGQNVTLSCEQNLNHDAMYWYRQDPGQGLRLIYYSQIVNDFQKGDIAEGYSVSREKKESFPLTVTSAQKNPTAFYLCASSPSPGGAYTIYFGEGSWLTVV.

This chain links TRBV5-1 with TRBJ2-3; the D gene is possibly TRBD2 (5 bases). V was cut by 4 bases and J by 6 bases, with 15 bases left in between. This CDR3 is built from 14 residues. Germline V gives CDR1 SGHRS, CDR2 YFSETQ. In DNA form, the CDR3 reads TGCGCCAGCAGCCACCGGGATCCCAGGGATACGCAGTATTTT. Its protein product is CASSHRDPRDTQYF.

The table lists this clone with a count of one. The rearrangement joins TRBV9 to TRBJ2-3; perhaps TRBD2 as D (7 bases). CDR3 length equals 15 residues. Trimming took 0 bases from V and 6 from J, leaving 14 bases between them. CDR1 is SGDLS and CDR2 is YYNGEE in the germline V gene. The DNA of the CDR3 is TGTGCCAGCAGCGTAGGTGGGGGGGGCGGGGATACGCAGTATTTT. Its protein product is CASSVGGGGGDTQYF.

Note on this clone: Other DNA sequences from this sample encode an identical CDR3 as well. The rearrangement joins TRBV28 to TRBJ2-7; TRBD1 aligns across 10 bases. J was trimmed by 2 bases and V by 6 bases; bases with no gene match: 4. The CDR3 covers 14 residues. The germline V gene encodes CDR1 MDHEN and CDR2 SYDVKM. Written as DNA, the CDR3 is TGTGCCAGCAGCCCGGGACAGGGGCCCTACGAGCAGTACTTC. Amino acids: CASSPGQGPYEQYF.

The J gene is TRBJ1-2, the V gene TRBV6-1; D is possibly TRBD1 (5 bases). Trimming cost V 2 bases and J 5 bases, with 36 bases left between them. Germline CDR1 reads MNHNS; CDR2 reads SASEGT. CDR3 length equals 22 residues. The CDR3 region is CASSEPQGLRPLPFDGLYGYTF. The CDR3 nucleotides are TGTGCCAGCAGTGAACCCCAGGGACTTCGCCCCCTCCCCTTTGACGGATTATATGGCTACACCTTC.

This rearrangement joins TRBV6-1 to TRBJ2-5; TRBD1 agrees at 7 bases. Losses at the gene ends were 3 bases for V and 2 bases for J; bases not matched to a gene: 3. CDR1 and CDR2 (germline): MNHNS, SASEGT. This CDR3 comprises 14 residues. CDR3 in amino acids: CASSDDREQETQYF. The CDR3 DNA reads TGTGCCAGCAGTGACGACAGGGAGCAAGAGACCCAGTACTTC.

The chain's CDR3 is CASSSGQVYGYTF. In DNA, the CDR3 is TGTGCCAGCAGTTCAGGACAGGTCTATGGCTACACCTTC. The V gene is TRBV6-5, the J gene TRBJ1-2, with 7 positions matching TRBD1. CDR3 size: 13 residues. V lost 4 bases and J lost 4; bases outside the gene matches: 3. Germline CDR1 MNHEY, CDR2 SVGAGI.

J is TRBJ1-2 and V is TRBV13, with a possible D match to TRBD1 (6 bases). This CDR3 comprises 16 residues. Per the germline V gene, CDR1 is PRHDT and CDR2 is FYEKMQ (reference sequence). With 5 bases removed from V and 0 bases from J, the gap between germline ends came to 16 bases. This CDR3 is CASSPRGAATNYGYTF. In nucleotides, the CDR3 is TGTGCCAGCAGCCCGCGGGGGGCCGCAACTAACTATGGCTACACCTTC.

The chain has TRBV27 and TRBJ1-5; maybe TRBD1 (5 bases). CDR3 length: 17 amino acids. V was clipped by 1 base and J by 3 bases, with 16 bases between them. Germline-derived CDR1 and CDR2 are MNHEY and SMNVEV (reference sequence). The CDR3 is CASSLWGTDTNNQPQHF. In DNA, the CDR3 is TGTGCCAGCAGTTTATGGGGGACTGATACTAACAATCAGCCCCAGCATTTT.

The gene calls are TRBV6-1 and TRBJ1-1; D uncertain. Between the trimmed V and J ends, which lost 3 bases and 7 bases, there was a span of 15 bases. This CDR3 is built from 14 residues. Germline values: CDR1 MNHNS, CDR2 SASEGT. CDR3 in DNA: TGTGCCAGCAGTGAGTTTCTACTAGAGAGTGAAGCTTTCTTT. This gives the protein CASSEFLLESEAFF.

The J gene is TRBJ1-1, the V gene TRBV11-2; perhaps TRBD1 as D (5 bases). The CDR3 has 17 residues. Trimming pared 0 bases from V and 6 bases from J, leaving 20 bases between. The germline CDR1 and CDR2 sequences are SGHAT and FQNNGV. CDR3: CASSLEGRWAGSAEAFF. DNA for the CDR3: TGTGCCAGCAGCTTAGAAGGCAGGTGGGCAGGGTCTGCTGAAGCTTTCTTT.

This chain uses TRBV6-1 with TRBJ2-7; maybe TRBD1 (6 bases). This CDR3 contains 15 residues. Germline assignment: CDR1 MNHNS and CDR2 SASEGT. V was cut by 8 bases and J by 0 bases, with 17 bases left in between. CDR3 sequence (DNA): TGTGCCAGCGGTTCCACGGGACACAGCTCCTACGAGCAGTACTTC. It yields the protein CASGSTGHSSYEQYF.

The rearrangement links TRBV9 to TRBJ1-4; possibly TRBD1 for D (5 bases). With 0 bases removed from V and 7 bases from J, the gap between germline ends came to 13 bases. CDR3 size: 15 residues. Germline-derived CDR1 and CDR2 are SGDLS and YYNGEE. CDR3 region: CASSVGSGRGEKLFF. The CDR3 bases are TGTGCCAGCAGCGTAGGGTCAGGGAGGGGTGAAAAACTGTTTTTT.

The chain couples TRBV13 to TRBJ2-7, with D unclear. Germline V gene data show CDR1 as PRHDT and CDR2 as FYEKMQ (reference sequence). CDR3 size: 14 residues. Trimming stripped 0 bases from V and 0 bases from J, with 6 bases between. CDR3 DNA sequence: TGTGCCAGCAGCTTAGGACATCTCTCCTACGAGCAGTACTTC. It encodes CASSLGHLSYEQYF.

The rearrangement uses TRBV10-2 and TRBJ2-3, with TRBD2 identical over 7 bases. The CDR3 has 14 residues. V was clipped by 6 bases and J by 1 base; unmatched bases: 4. CDR1 and CDR2 (germline): WSHSY, SAAADI. In nucleotides, the CDR3 is TGCGCCAGCAGAGTAGGGAGGGGCACAGATACGCAGTATTTT. Translated: CASRVGRGTDTQYF.

The chain carries TRBV6-5 and TRBJ2-7, with D unclear. The CDR3 spans 15 residues. Germline values: CDR1 MNHEY, CDR2 SVGAGI. V gave up 8 bases and J gave up 6 bases, with 23 bases separating them. CDR3 loop: CASPTRVIRRSEQYF. Here the CDR3 DNA reads TGTGCCAGCCCGACCCGGGTCATTAGACGGAGCGAGCAGTACTTC.

This clone appeared a few times. Written as DNA, the CDR3 is TGTGCCAGCAGCTTGGGACTCTCCCTAAGTACTACGCAGTATTTT. It encodes CASSLGLSLSTTQYF. V and J are TRBV7-2 and TRBJ2-3; a weak D match, TRBD2 (6 bases). Trimming left V 3 bases short and J 8 bases short, with 18 bases between. The germline V gene encodes CDR1 SGHTA and CDR2 FQGNSA. This CDR3 has 15 residues.

The chain has TRBV25-1 and TRBJ1-2, with no clear D. The V end was cut by 2 bases, the J end by 4 bases, with 11 bases between. The CDR3 is 14 residues long. The germline V gene has CDR1 MGHDK and CDR2 SYGVNS. The CDR3 loop is CASSERGEGYGYTF. Written as DNA, the CDR3 is TGTGCCAGCAGTGAACGTGGAGAAGGCTATGGCTACACCTTC.